Included here is one T cell receptor (beta chain) sequence, with context. The same CDR3 can be traced to other DNA sequences in this sample. This specimen comes from a study of shared clonotypes between healthy human individuals. Naive CD8 cells comprised CD45RO-negative, CCR7-positively selected cells, excluding terminally differentiated effector memory CD45RA+ cells. TCRdb keeps only in-frame clones here, not all; method: immunoSEQ multiplex PCR. The sample consists of about 2.1 million clones, around 93% of them appearing once. This sequence originates from a man aged 18-30 years in good health. Some clones in this sample may be carry-over from other donors' samples. Sequencing input: naive CD8+ T cells from PBMCs.

The CDR3 bases are TGTGCCAGCAGCTTAGGAGGGAGGGCCTACGAGCAGTACTTC. The encoded protein is CASSLGGRAYEQYF. This sequence joins TRBV7-6 and TRBJ2-7; 7 bases match TRBD2. Trimming removed 1 base from V and 2 bases from J; junction bases left unmatched: 2. The CDR3 has 14 amino acids. Germline V gene lookup returns CDR1 SGHVS and CDR2 FNYEAQ.